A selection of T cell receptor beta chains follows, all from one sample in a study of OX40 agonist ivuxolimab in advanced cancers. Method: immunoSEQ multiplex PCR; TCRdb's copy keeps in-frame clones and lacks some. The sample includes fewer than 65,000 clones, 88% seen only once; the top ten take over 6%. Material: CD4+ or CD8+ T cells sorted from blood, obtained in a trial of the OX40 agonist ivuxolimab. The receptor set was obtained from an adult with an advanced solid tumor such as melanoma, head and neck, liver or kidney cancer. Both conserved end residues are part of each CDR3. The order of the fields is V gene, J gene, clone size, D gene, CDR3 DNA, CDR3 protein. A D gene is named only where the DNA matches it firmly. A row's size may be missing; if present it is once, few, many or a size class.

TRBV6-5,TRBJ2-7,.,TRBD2,TGTGCCAACCCGAAGAGCGGGAGGCCCTCCTACGAGCAGTACTTC,CANPKSGRPSYEQYF
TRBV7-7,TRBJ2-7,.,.,TGTGCTAGCATACTAGACAGGCGAAGCTCCTACGAGCAGTACTTC,CASILDRRSSYEQYF
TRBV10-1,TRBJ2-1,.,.,TGCGCCAGCAGTAAGGGACAAGCAACGGGCTCCTACAATGAGCAGTTCTTC,CASSKGQATGSYNEQFF
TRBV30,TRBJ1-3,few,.,TGTGCCTGGAGGAGAGGAAGGACCTCTGGAAACACCATATATTTT,CAWRRGRTSGNTIYF
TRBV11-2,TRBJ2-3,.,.,TGTGCCAGCAGCCCGGCCTACACAGATACGCAGTATTTT,CASSPAYTDTQYF
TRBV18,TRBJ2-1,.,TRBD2,TGTGCCAGCACGGGGACTAGCGGGAGGGGGACCTACAATGAGCAGTTCTTC,CASTGTSGRGTYNEQFF
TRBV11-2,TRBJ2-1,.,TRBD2,TGTGCCAGCAGCCAGAGCGGGAGTAATGAGCAGTTCTTC,CASSQSGSNEQFF
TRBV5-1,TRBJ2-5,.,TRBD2,TGCGCCAGCAGCACGGGACTAGCGGGAGGCCAAGAGACCCAGTACTTC,CASSTGLAGGQETQYF
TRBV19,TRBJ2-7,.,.,TGTGCCAGTACCAAACGGGCGGAACCTCCCTACGAGCAGTACTTC,CASTKRAEPPYEQYF
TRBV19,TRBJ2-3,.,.,TGTGCCAGTAGTATGGAAATAGCGAGCACAGATACGCAGTATTTT,CASSMEIASTDTQYF
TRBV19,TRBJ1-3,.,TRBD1,TGTGCCAGTAGTACGACAGGGGAGAGCTCTGGAAACACCATATATTTT,CASSTTGESSGNTIYF
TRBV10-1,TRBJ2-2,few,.,TGCGCCAGCAGTGCAACCGGGGAGCTGTTTTTT,CASSATGELFF
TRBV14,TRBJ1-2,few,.,TGTGCCAGCAGCCAAGCAGGGTATGGCTACACCTTC,CASSQAGYGYTF
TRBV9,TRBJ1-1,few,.,TGTGCCAGCAGCCCCAGGGGTACTTCGAACACTGAAGCTTTCTTT,CASSPRGTSNTEAFF
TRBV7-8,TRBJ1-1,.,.,TGTGCCAGCAGCTCAGGACCCCAATGGGGGTCGGACACTGAAGCTTTCTTT,CASSSGPQWGSDTEAFF
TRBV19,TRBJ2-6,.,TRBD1,TGTGCCAGTAGCAGGGGGGGACAGGGAGACTCTGGGGCCAACGTCCTGACTTTC,CASSRGGQGDSGANVLTF
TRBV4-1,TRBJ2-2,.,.,TGCGCCAGCAGCCAAGTTTCAGCGGTTAACACCGGGGAGCTGTTTTTT,CASSQVSAVNTGELFF
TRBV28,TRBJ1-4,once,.,TGTGCCAGCAGTCCCGGGACATGGGAAAAACTGTTTTTT,CASSPGTWEKLFF
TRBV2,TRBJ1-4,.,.,TGTGCCAGCACCCGGCAGCCAACTAATGAAAAACTGTTTTTT,CASTRQPTNEKLFF
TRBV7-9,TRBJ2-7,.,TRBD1,TGTGCCAGCAGCTTGGGGACAGCCCCCTACGAGCAGTACTTC,CASSLGTAPYEQYF
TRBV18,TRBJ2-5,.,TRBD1,TGTGCCAGCTCACCCCCACAAAGACAGGGTAGCGAGACCCAGTACTTC,CASSPPQRQGSETQYF
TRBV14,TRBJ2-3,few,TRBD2,TGTGCCAGCAGCCAAGTATCGTTTGGCCCTAGCGGGAGTAGTGGAGATACGCAGTATTTT,CASSQVSFGPSGSSGDTQYF
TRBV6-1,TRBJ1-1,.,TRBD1,TGTGCCAGCAGTGAGACAGGGGGCGGGAGGAACACTGAAGCTTTCTTT,CASSETGGGRNTEAFF
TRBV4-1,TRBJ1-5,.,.,TGCGCCAGCAGCCAAGATTCGGGGAGCCAGCCCCAGCATTTT,CASSQDSGSQPQHF
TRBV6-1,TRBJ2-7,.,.,TGTGCCAGCAGTCGCCAAGATGGGCAGTACTTC,CASSRQDGQYF
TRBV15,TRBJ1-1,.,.,TGTGCCACCAGCAGAGATCTCGCAGGGACTGAAGCTTTCTTT,CATSRDLAGTEAFF
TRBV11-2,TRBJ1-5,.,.,TGTGCCAGCAGCTTAATTTTCAATCAGCCCCAGCATTTT,CASSLIFNQPQHF
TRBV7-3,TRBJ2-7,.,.,TGTGCCAGCAGTCAACAGGGGAGGGGCGAGCAGTACTTC,CASSQQGRGEQYF
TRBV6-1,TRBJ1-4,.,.,TGTGCCAGCAGTGAACAGGGTGAAAAACTGTTTTTT,CASSEQGEKLFF
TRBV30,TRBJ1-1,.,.,TGTGCCTGGAGCACCCTGAACACTGAAGCTTTCTTT,CAWSTLNTEAFF
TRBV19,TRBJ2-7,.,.,TGTGCCAGTAGTACCCAGGGATACTACGAGCAGTACTTC,CASSTQGYYEQYF
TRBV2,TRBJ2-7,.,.,TGTGCCAGCAGAGGGGGGGGCTTTGGGCAGTACTTC,CASRGGGFGQYF
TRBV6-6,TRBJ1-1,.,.,TGTGCCAGCGGGAGGGCGGAGAAGACTGAAGCTTTCTTT,CASGRAEKTEAFF
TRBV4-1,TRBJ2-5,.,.,TGCGCCAGCAGCACTTCCCCCTTGGGGGGAAACCGAGAGACCCAGTACTTC,CASSTSPLGGNRETQYF
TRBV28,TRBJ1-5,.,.,TGTGCCAGCAGTTTTGGGCAGGGCCAACAGCCCCAGCATTTT,CASSFGQGQQPQHF
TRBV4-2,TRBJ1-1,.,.,TGTGCCAGCAGCCAAGATCGGCCCACTGAAGCTTTCTTT,CASSQDRPTEAFF
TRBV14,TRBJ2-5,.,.,TGTGCCAGCAGGAAAGAGACCCAGTACTTC,CASRKETQYF
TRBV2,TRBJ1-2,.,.,TGTGCCAGCAATGCAGGGACGTATGGCTACACCTTC,CASNAGTYGYTF
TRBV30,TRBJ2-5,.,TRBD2,TGTGCCTGGAGTCGGGGGGACGAGACCCAGTACTTC,CAWSRGDETQYF
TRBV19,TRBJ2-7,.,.,TGTGCCACAAAGATGGAGTACAGCTCCTACGAGCAGTACTTC,CATKMEYSSYEQYF
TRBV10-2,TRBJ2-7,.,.,TGCGCCAGCAGTGATCTCACAGGGTACGAGCAGTACTTC,CASSDLTGYEQYF
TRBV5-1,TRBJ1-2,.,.,TGCGCCAGCAGCTTGGACAGGCGAAACTATGGCTACACCTTC,CASSLDRRNYGYTF
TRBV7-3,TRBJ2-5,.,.,TGTGCCAGCAGCCCAGGGAACCAAGAGACCCAGTACTTC,CASSPGNQETQYF
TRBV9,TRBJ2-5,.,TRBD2,TGTGCCAGCAGCCTGGGACTAGCGGGAGCAGAGACCCAGTACTTC,CASSLGLAGAETQYF
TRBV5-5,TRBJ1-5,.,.,TGTGCCAGCAGCTTGTATAGCAATCAGCCCCAGCATTTT,CASSLYSNQPQHF
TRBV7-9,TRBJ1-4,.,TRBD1,TGTGCCAGCAGTTGGGACAGGGGGAGTGAAAAACTGTTTTTT,CASSWDRGSEKLFF
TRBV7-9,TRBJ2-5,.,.,TGTGCCAGCAGCCTTGGTTCACTCTCGGGGAGAGGGGAGACCCAGTACTTC,CASSLGSLSGRGETQYF
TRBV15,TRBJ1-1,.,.,TGTGCCACCAGCAGGGATGGACTGAGAAACACTGAAGCTTTCTTT,CATSRDGLRNTEAFF
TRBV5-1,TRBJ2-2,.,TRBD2,TGCGCCAGCAGCTTGGTAGCGGGAGATGTTAACGGGGAGCTGTTTTTT,CASSLVAGDVNGELFF